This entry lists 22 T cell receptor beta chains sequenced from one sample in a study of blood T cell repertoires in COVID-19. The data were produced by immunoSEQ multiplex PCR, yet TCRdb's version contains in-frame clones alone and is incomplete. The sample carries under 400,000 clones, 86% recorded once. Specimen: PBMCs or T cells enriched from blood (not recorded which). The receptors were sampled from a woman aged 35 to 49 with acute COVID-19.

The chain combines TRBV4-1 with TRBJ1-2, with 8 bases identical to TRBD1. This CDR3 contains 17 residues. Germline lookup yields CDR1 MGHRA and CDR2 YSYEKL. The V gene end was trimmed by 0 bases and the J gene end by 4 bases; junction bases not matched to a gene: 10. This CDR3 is CASSQEPRDRGSYGYTF. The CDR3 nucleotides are TGCGCCAGCAGCCAAGAACCTCGTGACAGGGGCTCCTATGGCTACACCTTC.

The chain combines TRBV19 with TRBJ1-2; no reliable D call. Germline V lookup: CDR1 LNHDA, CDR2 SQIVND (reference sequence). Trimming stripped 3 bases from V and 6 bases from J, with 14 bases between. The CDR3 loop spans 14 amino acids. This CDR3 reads CASSILVPGHGYTF. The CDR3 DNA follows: TGTGCCAGTAGTATCCTAGTTCCCGGTCATGGCTACACCTTC. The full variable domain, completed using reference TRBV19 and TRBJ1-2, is DGGITQSPKYLFRKEGQNVTLSCEQNLNHDAMYWYRQDPGQGLRLIYYSQIVNDFQKGDIAEGYSVSREKKESFPLTVTSAQKNPTAFYLCASSILVPGHGYTFGSGTRLTVV.

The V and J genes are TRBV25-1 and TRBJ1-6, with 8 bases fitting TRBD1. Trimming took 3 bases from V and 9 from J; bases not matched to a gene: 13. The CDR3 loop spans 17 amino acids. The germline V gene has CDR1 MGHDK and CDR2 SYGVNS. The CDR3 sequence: CASSDWAAGGAVSPLHF. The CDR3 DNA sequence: TGTGCCAGCAGTGATTGGGCAGCAGGGGGCGCGGTTTCACCCCTCCACTTT.

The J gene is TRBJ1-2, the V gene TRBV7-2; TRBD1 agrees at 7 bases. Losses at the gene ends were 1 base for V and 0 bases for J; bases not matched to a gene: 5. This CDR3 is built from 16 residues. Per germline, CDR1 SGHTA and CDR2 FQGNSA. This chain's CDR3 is CASSLGGQESNYGYTF. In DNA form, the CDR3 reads TGTGCCAGCAGCTTAGGCGGACAGGAGTCTAACTATGGCTACACCTTC.

CDR3 in DNA: TGTGCCAGCAGCTTTAGCGGGTCTATCACCGGGGAGCTGTTTTTT. This encodes CASSFSGSITGELFF. The chain joins TRBV5-4 to TRBJ2-2; 7 bases are a match to TRBD2. The germline V gene encodes CDR1 SGHNT and CDR2 YYREEE (reference sequence). V was pared by 2 bases and J by 4 bases, with 5 bases of the junction left unmatched. The CDR3 contains 15 residues.

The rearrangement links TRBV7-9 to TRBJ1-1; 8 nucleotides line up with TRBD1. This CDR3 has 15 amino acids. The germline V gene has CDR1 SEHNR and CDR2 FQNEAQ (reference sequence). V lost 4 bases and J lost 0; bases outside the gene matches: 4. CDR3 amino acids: CASSSGQGLNTEAFF. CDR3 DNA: TGTGCCAGCAGCTCCGGACAGGGATTGAACACTGAAGCTTTCTTT. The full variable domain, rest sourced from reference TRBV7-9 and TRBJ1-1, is DTGVSQNPRHKITKRGQNVTFRCDPISEHNRLYWYRQTLGQGPEFLTYFQNEAQLEKSRLLSDRFSAERPKGSFSTLEIQRTEQGDSAMYLCASSSGQGLNTEAFFGQGTRLTVV.

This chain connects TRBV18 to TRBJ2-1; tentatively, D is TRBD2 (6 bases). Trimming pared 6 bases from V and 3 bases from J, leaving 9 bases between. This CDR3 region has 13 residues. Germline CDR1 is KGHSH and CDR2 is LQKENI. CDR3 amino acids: CASSPGSYNEQFF. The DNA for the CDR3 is TGTGCCAGCTCCCCCGGGAGCTACAATGAGCAGTTCTTC.

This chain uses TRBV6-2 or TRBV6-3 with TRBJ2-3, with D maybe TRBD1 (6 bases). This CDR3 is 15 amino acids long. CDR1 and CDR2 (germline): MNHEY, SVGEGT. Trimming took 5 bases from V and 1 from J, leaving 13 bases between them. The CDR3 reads CASSGQLKGTDTQYF. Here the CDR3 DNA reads TGTGCCAGCAGTGGACAGCTCAAGGGCACAGATACGCAGTATTTT.

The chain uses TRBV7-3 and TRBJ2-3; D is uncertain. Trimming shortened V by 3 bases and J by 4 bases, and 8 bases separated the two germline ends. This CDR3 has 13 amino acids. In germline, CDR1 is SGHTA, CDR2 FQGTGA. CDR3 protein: CASSFPGADTQYF. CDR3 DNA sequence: TGTGCCAGCAGCTTCCCCGGTGCAGATACGCAGTATTTT. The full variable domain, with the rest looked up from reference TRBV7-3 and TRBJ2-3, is GAGVSQTPSNKVTEKGKYVELRCDPISGHTALYWYRQSLGQGPEFLIYFQGTGAADDSGLPNDRFFAVRPEGSVSTLKIQRTERGDSAVYLCASSFPGADTQYFGPGTRLTVL.

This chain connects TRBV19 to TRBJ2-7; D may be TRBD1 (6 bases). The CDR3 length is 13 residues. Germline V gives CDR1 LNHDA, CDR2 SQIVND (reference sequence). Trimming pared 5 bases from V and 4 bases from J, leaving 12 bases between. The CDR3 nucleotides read TGTGCCAGTAGTTACAGGGTCACTTACGAGCAGTACTTC. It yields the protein CASSYRVTYEQYF.

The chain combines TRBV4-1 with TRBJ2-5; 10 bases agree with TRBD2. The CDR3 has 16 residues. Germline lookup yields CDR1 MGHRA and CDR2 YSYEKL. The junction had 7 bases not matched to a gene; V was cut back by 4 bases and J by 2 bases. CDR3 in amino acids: CASSRPGLADQETQYF. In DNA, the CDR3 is TGCGCCAGCAGCCGACCCGGACTAGCGGATCAAGAGACCCAGTACTTC.

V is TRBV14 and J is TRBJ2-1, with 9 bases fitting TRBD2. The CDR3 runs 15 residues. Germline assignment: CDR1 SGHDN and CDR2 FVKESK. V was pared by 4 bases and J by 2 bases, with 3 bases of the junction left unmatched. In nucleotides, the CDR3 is TGTGCCAGCAGCCCCCTAGCGGGGCCCTACAATGAGCAGTTCTTC. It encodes CASSPLAGPYNEQFF.

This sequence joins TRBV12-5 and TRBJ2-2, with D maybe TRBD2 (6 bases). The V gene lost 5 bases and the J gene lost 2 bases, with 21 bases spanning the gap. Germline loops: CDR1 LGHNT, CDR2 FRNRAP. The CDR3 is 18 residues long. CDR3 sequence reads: CASGQSAGPLDNTGELFF. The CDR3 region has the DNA TGTGCTAGTGGTCAGAGCGCGGGGCCCCTAGATAACACCGGGGAGCTGTTTTTT.

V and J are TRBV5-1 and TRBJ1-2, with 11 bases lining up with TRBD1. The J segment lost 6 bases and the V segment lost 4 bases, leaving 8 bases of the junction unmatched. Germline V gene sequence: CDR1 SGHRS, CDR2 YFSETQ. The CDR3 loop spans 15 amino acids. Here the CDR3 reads CASSQMPGQGDGYTF. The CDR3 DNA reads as TGCGCCAGCAGCCAAATGCCGGGACAGGGGGATGGCTACACCTTC.

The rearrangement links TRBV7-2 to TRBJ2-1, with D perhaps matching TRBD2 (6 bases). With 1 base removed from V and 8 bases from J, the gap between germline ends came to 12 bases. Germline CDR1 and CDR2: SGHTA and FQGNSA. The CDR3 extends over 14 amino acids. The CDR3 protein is CASSLGRGGDEQFF. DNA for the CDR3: TGTGCCAGCAGCTTAGGGCGGGGTGGGGATGAGCAGTTCTTC.

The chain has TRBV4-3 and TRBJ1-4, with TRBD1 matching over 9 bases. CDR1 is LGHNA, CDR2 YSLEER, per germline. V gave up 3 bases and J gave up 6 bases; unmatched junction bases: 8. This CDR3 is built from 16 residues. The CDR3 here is CASSHLPGQGYEKLFF. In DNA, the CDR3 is TGCGCCAGCAGCCACCTACCGGGACAGGGATATGAAAAACTGTTTTTT.

As DNA, the CDR3 is TGTGCCAGCAGCTTCCCGGGACAGGGGGCCAAAGCTAACTATGGCTACACCTTC. Its translation is CASSFPGQGAKANYGYTF. V gene TRBV7-2 combines with J gene TRBJ1-2, with 12 nucleotides matching TRBD1. Losses at the gene ends were 3 bases for V and 0 bases for J; bases not matched to a gene: 8. The CDR3 is 18 amino acids. Germline V gene data show CDR1 as SGHTA and CDR2 as FQGNSA.

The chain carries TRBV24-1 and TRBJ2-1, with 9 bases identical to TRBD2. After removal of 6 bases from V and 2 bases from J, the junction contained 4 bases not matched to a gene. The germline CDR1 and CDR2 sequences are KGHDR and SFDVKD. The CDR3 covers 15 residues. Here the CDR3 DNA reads TGTGCCACCAGTCGGGAGCGGGAGGCCTACAATGAGCAGTTCTTC. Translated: CATSREREAYNEQFF.

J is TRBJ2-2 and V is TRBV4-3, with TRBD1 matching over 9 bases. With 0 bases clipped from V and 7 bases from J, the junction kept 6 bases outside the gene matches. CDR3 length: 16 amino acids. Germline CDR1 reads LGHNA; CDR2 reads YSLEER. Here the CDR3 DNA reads TGCGCCAGCAGCCAAGAACGAACAGGGGGCATCGGGGAGCTGTTTTTT. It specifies CASSQERTGGIGELFF.

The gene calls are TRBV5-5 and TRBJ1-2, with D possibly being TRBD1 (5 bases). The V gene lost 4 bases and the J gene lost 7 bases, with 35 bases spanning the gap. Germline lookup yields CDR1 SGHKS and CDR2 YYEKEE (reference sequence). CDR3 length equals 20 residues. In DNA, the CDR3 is TGTGCCAGCAGCCCCATGGGGCGGCCATCATCATTGATCCCGGCATTTGGCTACACCTTC. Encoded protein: CASSPMGRPSSLIPAFGYTF.

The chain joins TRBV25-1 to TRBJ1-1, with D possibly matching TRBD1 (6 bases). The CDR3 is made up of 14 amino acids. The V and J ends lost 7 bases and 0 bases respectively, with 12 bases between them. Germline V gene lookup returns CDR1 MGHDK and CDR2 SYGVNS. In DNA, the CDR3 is TGTGCCAGCAATCGAGGGGGTTTGAACACTGAAGCTTTCTTT. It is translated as CASNRGGLNTEAFF.

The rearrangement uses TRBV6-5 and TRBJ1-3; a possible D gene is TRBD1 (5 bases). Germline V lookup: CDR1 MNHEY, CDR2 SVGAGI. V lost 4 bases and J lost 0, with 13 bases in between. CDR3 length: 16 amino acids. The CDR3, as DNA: TGTGCCAGCAGTTCTCGCGGGACTGACTCTGGAAACACCATATATTTT. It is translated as CASSSRGTDSGNTIYF.